Listed here are 32 T cell receptor beta chains from one sample, sequenced in a study of cytomegalovirus exposure and HLA in healthy donors. PCR primers comprised 60 Vbeta and 13 Jbeta primers. Libraries were prepared by immunoSEQ multiplex PCR; TCRdb keeps only in-frame clonotypes and omits some of them. The profile shows over 70,000 clones, around four fifths of them singletons. Sequenced input: PBMCs. These receptors were taken from a male donor in good health and CMV-seropositive.

The CDR3 here is CASSGGGLAGVRETQYF. The CDR3 DNA reads as TGTGCCAGCAGTGGTGGAGGACTAGCGGGAGTTCGGGAGACCCAGTACTTC. The chain has TRBV28 and TRBJ2-5; 13 positions match TRBD2. The CDR3 runs 17 residues. Germline V gives CDR1 MDHEN, CDR2 SYDVKM. The V segment lost 5 bases and the J segment 5 bases; nucleotides outside the gene matches: 11.

J is TRBJ2-7 and V is TRBV5-1; tentatively, D is TRBD2 (6 bases). This CDR3 region has 12 residues. Trimming left V 4 bases short and J 5 bases short, with 10 bases between. CDR1 and CDR2 from the germline V gene are SGHRS and YFSETQ. The CDR3 here is CASSGTLDEQYF. CDR3 DNA sequence: TGCGCCAGCAGCGGGACTTTAGACGAGCAGTACTTC.

The rearrangement links TRBV19 to TRBJ1-5, with 8 bases identical to TRBD1. Germline CDR1 LNHDA, CDR2 SQIVND (reference sequence). This CDR3 spans 15 amino acids. The ends lost 2 bases at V and 4 bases at J; junction bases unmatched: 4. The CDR3 DNA reads TGTGCCAGTAGTATACTGGACAGGGAGAATCAGCCCCAGCATTTT. Protein: CASSILDRENQPQHF.

The chain is built from TRBV5-4 and TRBJ2-7; D might be TRBD1 (6 bases). Germline V gene data show CDR1 as SGHNT and CDR2 as YYREEE (reference sequence). V shed 4 bases and J shed 6 bases, with 20 bases lying between them. This CDR3 has 15 residues. DNA for the CDR3: TGTGCCAGCAGCACCGTTCGAGGGGGAGTGGGCGAGCAGTACTTC. Amino acids: CASSTVRGGVGEQYF.

This clone was counted at least ten times. This chain connects TRBV7-3 to TRBJ2-1; D uncertain. Germline CDR1 reads SGHTA; CDR2 reads FQGTGA. Trimming took 5 bases from V and 6 from J, leaving 2 bases between them. The CDR3 is made up of 10 amino acids. The CDR3 region is CASSRNEQFF. The CDR3 DNA is TGTGCCAGCAGCCGCAATGAGCAGTTCTTC.

The rearrangement links TRBV6-5 to TRBJ2-6; unclear D gene. Germline V gives CDR1 MNHEY, CDR2 SVGAGI. The CDR3 runs 14 residues. V lost 4 bases, J lost 0 bases, and 4 bases lay in between. CDR3 coding DNA: TGTGCCAGCAGTTCTTCCTCTGGGGCCAACGTCCTGACTTTC. Encoded protein: CASSSSSGANVLTF.

The rearrangement joins TRBV19 to TRBJ2-3; 8 bases map to TRBD2. The CDR3 sequence is 14 residues long. CDR1 is LNHDA, CDR2 SQIVND, per germline (reference sequence). The ends lost 5 bases at V and 5 bases at J; junction bases unmatched: 6. CDR3 sequence: CASSGPGGGDTQYF. Written as DNA, the CDR3 is TGTGCCAGTAGTGGTCCGGGAGGGGGAGATACGCAGTATTTT.

The gene calls are TRBV5-1 and TRBJ2-5; unclear D gene. The DNA end lines up better with TRBJ2-7; the J call may be wrong. Germline assignment: CDR1 SGHRS and CDR2 YFSETQ. The CDR3 totals 11 residues. In DNA form, the CDR3 reads TGCGCCAGCAGCTCCTCCTACGAGCAGTACTTC. Its protein is CASSSSYEQYF.

The chain has TRBV28 and TRBJ1-1; tentative D call: TRBD1 (5 bases). CDR3 length equals 11 residues. Trimming left V 5 bases short and J 7 bases short, with 8 bases between. Germline-derived CDR1 and CDR2 are MDHEN and SYDVKM. The CDR3 reads CASSGRGEAFF. The CDR3 bases are TGTGCCAGCAGTGGAAGGGGTGAAGCTTTCTTT. The variable domain in full, with the rest retrieved from reference TRBV28 and TRBJ1-1, is DVKVTQSSRYLVKRTGEKVFLECVQDMDHENMFWYRQDPGLGLRLIYFSYDVKMKEKGDIPEGYSVSREKKERFSLILESASTNQTSMYLCASSGRGEAFFGQGTRLTVV.

The chain recombines TRBV6-1 with TRBJ1-3, with D maybe TRBD1 (6 bases). The V and J ends lost 4 bases and 4 bases respectively, with 20 bases between them. The CDR3 is made up of 17 amino acids. Germline V gives CDR1 MNHNS, CDR2 SASEGT. The CDR3 reads CASSVGRGLGSGNTIYF. In DNA, the CDR3 is TGTGCCAGCAGTGTCGGGAGGGGGTTAGGGTCAGGAAACACCATATATTTT.

The CDR3: CASSLRGKYIQYF. The DNA for the CDR3 is TGTGCCAGCAGTTTAAGGGGGAAATACATTCAGTACTTC. The chain uses TRBV27 and TRBJ2-4, with D perhaps matching TRBD1 (6 bases). Trimming left V 2 bases short and J 8 bases short, with 10 bases between. Per germline, CDR1 MNHEY and CDR2 SMNVEV (reference sequence). This CDR3 comprises 13 residues.

The genes are TRBV28 and TRBJ1-1, with D maybe TRBD1 (6 bases). The CDR3 contains 15 residues. V was clipped by 3 bases and J by 0 bases, with 11 bases between them. Per germline, CDR1 MDHEN and CDR2 SYDVKM. CDR3 loop: CASSLRGKMNTEAFF. CDR3 DNA: TGTGCCAGCAGTTTGAGGGGGAAAATGAACACTGAAGCTTTCTTT.

The chain employs TRBV29-1 and TRBJ1-2; D is uncertain. The V gene lost 4 bases and the J gene lost 11 bases, with 14 bases spanning the gap. CDR3 length: 11 residues. The germline V gene encodes CDR1 SQVTM and CDR2 ANQGSEA. This CDR3 reads CSVVMLGRYTF. DNA of the CDR3: TGCAGCGTTGTGATGCTGGGGAGGTACACCTTC.

V usage is TRBV7-6 and J usage is TRBJ1-1; D is uncertain. CDR1 is SGHVS and CDR2 is FNYEAQ in the germline V gene. The length of the CDR3 is 14 residues. Between the trimmed V and J ends, which lost 1 base and 4 bases, there was a span of 10 bases. The CDR3, as DNA: TGTGCCAGCAGCTTAGAAGCGGGAAGCACTGAAGCTTTCTTT. Translation gives CASSLEAGSTEAFF.

V usage is TRBV9 and J usage is TRBJ2-2; D may be TRBD1 (6 bases). V shed 0 bases and J shed 0 bases, with 6 bases lying between them. The germline V gene encodes CDR1 SGDLS and CDR2 YYNGEE. This CDR3 is built from 15 residues. The chain's CDR3 is CASSVDRANTGELFF. Here the CDR3 DNA reads TGTGCCAGCAGCGTAGACAGGGCGAACACCGGGGAGCTGTTTTTT.

The rearrangement uses TRBV10-2 and TRBJ2-2; tentative D call: TRBD1 (7 bases). V dropped 8 bases and J dropped 3 bases, with 16 bases sitting between them. Germline V CDR1 and CDR2: WSHSY, SAAADI. There are 15 residues in the CDR3. The CDR3 nucleotides are TGCGCCAGCGGCGAGGGGGCGGGATACACCGGGGAGCTGTTTTTT. As protein: CASGEGAGYTGELFF.

The rearrangement links TRBV9 to TRBJ2-7; TRBD2 matches at 9 bases. The CDR3 totals 13 residues. In germline, CDR1 is SGDLS, CDR2 YYNGEE. V was clipped by 0 bases and J by 13 bases; unmatched bases: 8. CDR3 sequence reads: CASSVEISGSLYF. CDR3 in DNA: TGTGCCAGCAGCGTAGAAATTAGCGGGAGTTTATACTTC.

This chain uses TRBV27 with TRBJ1-1, with TRBD1 as a possible D gene (5 bases). Trimming removed 2 bases from V and 2 bases from J, with 18 bases in between. CDR1 is MNHEY, CDR2 SMNVEV, per germline (reference sequence). CDR3 size: 17 residues. The CDR3 sequence: CASSLTRWGSSNTEAFF. Here the CDR3 DNA reads TGTGCCAGCAGTTTAACCCGATGGGGCAGCTCAAACACTGAAGCTTTCTTT.

This clone was seen a single time. The V gene is TRBV28, the J gene TRBJ2-5; a possible D gene is TRBD1 (5 bases). Germline CDR1 MDHEN, CDR2 SYDVKM. The CDR3 contains 15 residues. Trimming pared 6 bases from V and 7 bases from J, leaving 21 bases between. DNA of the CDR3: TGTGCCAGCAGCCTAAGTCGGTTGGGGCCAGGGACCCAGTACTTC. Translating gives CASSLSRLGPGTQYF.

This rearrangement joins TRBV5-4 to TRBJ1-5; D not resolved. The CDR3 spans 13 residues. Trimming left V 5 bases short and J 6 bases short, with 12 bases between. CDR1 is SGHNT and CDR2 is YYREEE in the germline V gene (reference sequence). The CDR3 sequence: CASSTGIGQPQHF. The CDR3 nucleotides are TGTGCCAGCAGTACGGGTATAGGTCAGCCCCAGCATTTT.

The chain combines TRBV6-6 with TRBJ2-7; 11 nucleotides align to TRBD2. J gave up 6 bases and V 6 bases, and 10 bases lay outside the gene matches. The CDR3 runs 15 residues. Germline CDR1 reads MNHNY; CDR2 reads SVGAGI (reference sequence). CDR3: CASSLAGGELGEQYF. DNA of the CDR3: TGTGCCAGCAGCTTAGCGGGAGGGGAGCTCGGCGAGCAGTACTTC.

This clone was observed a few times. CDR3 coding DNA: TGTGCCAGCAGAGCAGTTTTTGACAGCTATCAGCCCCAGCATTTT. This sequence encodes CASRAVFDSYQPQHF. The chain couples TRBV28 to TRBJ1-5; maybe TRBD1 (5 bases). This CDR3 contains 15 residues. Germline-derived CDR1 and CDR2 are MDHEN and SYDVKM. Trimming took 6 bases from V and 5 from J, leaving 17 bases between them.

This clone came up once. This chain links TRBV6-5 with TRBJ1-2; TRBD1 agrees at 7 bases. Germline CDR1 and CDR2: MNHEY and SVGAGI. V gave up 5 bases and J gave up 6 bases; unmatched junction bases: 12. The CDR3 contains 15 residues. The CDR3 nucleotides read TGTGCCAGCAGTAGTCCGACAGGGCCCCTAAATGGCTACACCTTC. Protein: CASSSPTGPLNGYTF.

The rearrangement joins TRBV28 to TRBJ2-3, with 8 bases fitting TRBD2. V lost 5 bases and J lost 3; bases outside the gene matches: 7. The CDR3 loop spans 15 amino acids. Germline-derived CDR1 and CDR2 are MDHEN and SYDVKM. The CDR3 DNA reads TGTGCCAGCAGTACCCGACTAGCGCTGACAGATACGCAGTATTTT. This codes for CASSTRLALTDTQYF.

The V call is TRBV30, the J call TRBJ1-1; no firm D call. CDR1 and CDR2 (germline): GTSNPN, SVGIG (reference sequence). This CDR3 is 13 amino acids long. Trimming shortened V by 4 bases and J by 1 base, and 10 bases separated the two germline ends. The chain's CDR3 is CAWNGQSNTEAFF. Written as DNA, the CDR3 is TGTGCCTGGAATGGGCAGTCGAACACTGAAGCTTTCTTT.

CDR3 nucleotide sequence: TGTGCCAGCAGCCCCTGGGGCGGGACAGGGTTCTATGGCTACACCTTC. Translation gives CASSPWGGTGFYGYTF. The genes are TRBV9 and TRBJ1-2; 9 nucleotides agree with TRBD1. Trimming at V came to 4 bases and at J to 4 bases, leaving 11 bases not matched to a gene. Germline values: CDR1 SGDLS, CDR2 YYNGEE. The CDR3 is 16 residues long. The complete variable domain, with remaining parts taken from reference TRBV9 and TRBJ1-2, reads DSGVTQTPKHLITATGQRVTLRCSPRSGDLSVYWYQQSLDQGLQFLIQYYNGEERAKGNILERFSAQQFPDLHSELNLSSLELGDSALYFCASSPWGGTGFYGYTFGSGTRLTVV.

CDR3 DNA: TGTGCCAGCAGCTCCCGACAGGGGGGCGGCTACACCTTC. This gives the protein CASSSRQGGGYTF. The genes are TRBV7-2 and TRBJ1-2; 9 positions match TRBD1. The CDR3 contains 13 residues. Trimming cost V 4 bases and J 8 bases; bases outside gene matches: 5. From germline, CDR1 is SGHTA and CDR2 FQGNSA.

V is TRBV10-1 and J is TRBJ2-3, with D tentatively TRBD2 (8 bases). V shed 2 bases and J shed 3 bases, with 18 bases lying between them. Per germline, CDR1 WNHNN and CDR2 SYGVQD (reference sequence). The CDR3 spans 17 residues. The DNA of the CDR3 is TGCGCCAGCAGTGAGGGGGACAGCGGGAGCCGAACAGATACGCAGTATTTT. It specifies CASSEGDSGSRTDTQYF.

This rearrangement joins TRBV18 to TRBJ2-7; 9 bases map to TRBD2. V dropped 0 bases and J dropped 6; count of bases not matched to a gene: 9. This CDR3 has 16 amino acids. CDR1 is KGHSH and CDR2 is LQKENI in the germline V gene. For the CDR3, the DNA is TGTGCCAGCTCACCACCGGGGCTAGCGGGATTAGGCGAGCAGTACTTC. Amino acids: CASSPPGLAGLGEQYF.

The rearrangement links TRBV30 to TRBJ2-7; TRBD2 matches at 12 bases. The V gene's germline CDR1 is GTSNPN and CDR2 SVGIG (reference sequence). This CDR3 has 13 residues. The CDR3 reads CAAGTSGPYEQYF. The CDR3 DNA reads as TGTGCTGCCGGGACTAGCGGGCCCTACGAGCAGTACTTC.

V usage is TRBV7-2 and J usage is TRBJ1-5, with D tentatively TRBD1 (6 bases). The V gene lost 4 bases and the J gene lost 4 bases, with 14 bases spanning the gap. Per the germline V gene, CDR1 is SGHTA and CDR2 is FQGNSA. This CDR3 has 15 residues. The DNA for the CDR3 is TGTGCCAGCAGCTCGCGTACAGGGTCGAATCAGCCCCAGCATTTT. This codes for CASSSRTGSNQPQHF.

J is TRBJ2-7 and V is TRBV19; tentative D call: TRBD1 (6 bases). Per the germline V gene, CDR1 is LNHDA and CDR2 is SQIVND (reference sequence). CDR3 length equals 13 residues. V shed 6 bases and J shed 0 bases, with 9 bases lying between them. This CDR3 is CASSGQISYEQYF. CDR3 in DNA: TGTGCCAGTAGCGGACAGATCTCCTACGAGCAGTACTTC. Variable domain in full (rest from reference TRBV19 and TRBJ2-7): DGGITQSPKYLFRKEGQNVTLSCEQNLNHDAMYWYRQDPGQGLRLIYYSQIVNDFQKGDIAEGYSVSREKKESFPLTVTSAQKNPTAFYLCASSGQISYEQYFGPGTRLTVT.